This T cell receptor beta chain is from a study of Ad26.COV2.S vaccination and SARS-CoV-2 variants. Study findings and constraints: Researchers reported similar non-spike TCR breadth in vaccine and placebo recipients.

Repertoires were generated with immunoSEQ multiplex PCR, while TCRdb's copy carries only in-frame clones and drops some. This table has some 39,000 clones, roughly 80% appearing once. Comment on this clone: The antigen is unknown.

The germline V gene encodes CDR1 LGHNA and CDR2 YNFKEQ. V dropped 1 base and J dropped 3 bases, with 10 bases sitting between them. The CDR3 extends over 15 amino acids. Sequences were derived from peripheral blood, sampled after recovery from COVID-19. This chain uses TRBV4-2 with TRBJ2-1, with D tentatively TRBD2 (5 bases). The clonotype comes from a human donor who had recovered from COVID-19. CDR3 in amino acids: CASSQAGNSYNEQFF. CDR3 nucleotide sequence: TGTGCCAGCAGCCAAGCGGGGAACAGCTACAATGAGCAGTTCTTC.